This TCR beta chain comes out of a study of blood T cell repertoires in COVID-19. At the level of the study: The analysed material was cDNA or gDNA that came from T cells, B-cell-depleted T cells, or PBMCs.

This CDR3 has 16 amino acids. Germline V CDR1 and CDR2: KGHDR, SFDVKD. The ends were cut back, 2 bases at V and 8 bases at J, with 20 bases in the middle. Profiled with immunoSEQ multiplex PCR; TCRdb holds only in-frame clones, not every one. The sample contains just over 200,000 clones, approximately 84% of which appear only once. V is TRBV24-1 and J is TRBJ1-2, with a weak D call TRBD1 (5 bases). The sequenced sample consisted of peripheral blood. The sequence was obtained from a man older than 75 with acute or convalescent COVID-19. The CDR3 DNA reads TGTGCCACCAGTGATTGGAAGTCGCAGGGAAGATCCGGCTACACCTTC. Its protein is CATSDWKSQGRSGYTF.